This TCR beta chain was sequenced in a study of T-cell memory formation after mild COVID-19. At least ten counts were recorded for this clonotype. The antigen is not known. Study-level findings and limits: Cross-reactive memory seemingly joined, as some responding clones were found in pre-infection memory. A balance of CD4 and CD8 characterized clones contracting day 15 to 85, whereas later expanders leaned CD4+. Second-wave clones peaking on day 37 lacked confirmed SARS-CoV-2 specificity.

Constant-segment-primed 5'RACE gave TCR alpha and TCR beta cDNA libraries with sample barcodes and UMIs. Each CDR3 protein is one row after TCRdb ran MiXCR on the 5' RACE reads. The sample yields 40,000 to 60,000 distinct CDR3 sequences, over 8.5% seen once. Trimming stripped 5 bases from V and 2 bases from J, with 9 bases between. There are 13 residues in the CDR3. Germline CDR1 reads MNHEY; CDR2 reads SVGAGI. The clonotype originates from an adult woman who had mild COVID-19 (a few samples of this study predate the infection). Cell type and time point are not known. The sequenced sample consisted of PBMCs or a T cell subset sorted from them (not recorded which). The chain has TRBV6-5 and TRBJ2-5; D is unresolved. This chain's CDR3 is CASSHQPQETQYF. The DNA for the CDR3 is TGTGCCAGCAGTCACCAACCACAAGAGACCCAGTACTTC.